These 7 T cell receptor beta chains came from one sample sequenced in a study of T-cell memory formation after mild COVID-19 (dated by TCRdb to the early 2020s). The library was produced with 5' RACE. Instrument used: Illumina NovaSeq 6000. TCRdb took the public reads, trimmed them with fastp at Q25, ran MiXCR for clone calling and kept in-frame beta chains. Rows matching on CDR3 protein sequence are summarized as one entry with the most common DNA and genes. The sample has hundreds of thousands of distinct CDR3 sequences on record, roughly 13% of them singletons. In total, the top ten clones hold 22% of the sample. The sample comprised PBMCs or a T cell subset sorted from them (not recorded which). Source of these receptors: a man aged 18 to 30 who had mild COVID-19 (a few samples of this study predate the infection). The sample titles of this study are shuffled in the database, so cell type and time point are left out; the donor was told from shared clones.

V is TRBV11-2 and J is TRBJ1-2; D gene uncertain. Trimming stripped 5 bases from V and 5 bases from J, with 12 bases between. The CDR3 length is 13 residues. Looked up from germline, CDR1 is SGHAT and CDR2 is FQNNGV. The CDR3 DNA is TGTGCCAGCAGCCTCTACGAAGGGTATGGCTACACCTTC. This gives the protein CASSLYEGYGYTF.

The gene calls are TRBV4-3 and TRBJ1-1; D is perhaps TRBD1 (6 bases). The CDR3 runs to 17 residues. Germline V lookup: CDR1 LGHNA, CDR2 YSLEER. V was cut by 0 bases and J by 4 bases, with 18 bases left in between. The CDR3 sequence is CASSQDSGGGRSTEAFF. Here the CDR3 DNA reads TGCGCCAGCAGCCAAGACTCCGGGGGGGGCCGGAGCACTGAAGCTTTCTTT.

This chain joins TRBV19 and TRBJ1-1; D is undetermined. The CDR3 totals 14 residues. Germline V gene lookup returns CDR1 LNHDA and CDR2 SQIVND (reference sequence). V was clipped by 7 bases and J by 0 bases, with 12 bases between them. The CDR3 sequence: CASTPYALNTEAFF. The CDR3 DNA is TGTGCCAGTACCCCGTACGCCCTGAACACTGAAGCTTTCTTT. The complete variable domain, with remaining parts taken from reference TRBV19 and TRBJ1-1, reads DGGITQSPKYLFRKEGQNVTLSCEQNLNHDAMYWYRQDPGQGLRLIYYSQIVNDFQKGDIAEGYSVSREKKESFPLTVTSAQKNPTAFYLCASTPYALNTEAFFGQGTRLTVV.

DNA for the CDR3: TGCGCCAGCCAATTCCTAGCGGGGGGCCATTACAATGAGCAGTTCTTC. It translates to CASQFLAGGHYNEQFF. The chain employs TRBV5-1 and TRBJ2-1; 11 bases agree with TRBD2. Germline CDR1 and CDR2: SGHRS and YFSETQ. This CDR3 has 16 amino acids. The ends lost 7 bases at V and 4 bases at J; junction bases unmatched: 10.

Only a few counts were recorded for this clonotype. The germline gene is not matched at one end of the junction; a read error may be the cause. The chain couples TRBV3-1 to TRBJ2-1; D might be TRBD1 (6 bases). The CDR3 sequence is 13 residues long. CDR1 and CDR2 from the germline V gene are LGHDT and YNNKEL (reference sequence). The CDR3 is CASSPLPVGHLFF. As DNA, the CDR3 is TGTGCCAGCAGCCCACTCCCCGTGGGACACCTCTTTTTC.

The chain carries TRBV7-6 and TRBJ2-1, with 12 bases aligning to TRBD2. J was trimmed by 8 bases and V by 4 bases; bases with no gene match: 9. The germline V gene encodes CDR1 SGHVS and CDR2 FNYEAQ. The CDR3 is 16 amino acids. CDR3 protein: CASSSLTSGGLDEQFF. The CDR3 DNA sequence: TGTGCCAGCAGCTCGCTGACTAGCGGGGGCCTGGATGAGCAGTTCTTC.

This clonotype was seen a few times. The gene calls are TRBV3-1 and TRBJ1-2, with 8 positions matching TRBD1. The CDR3 extends over 13 amino acids. V trimming: 3 bases; J trimming: 3 bases; junction bases outside the gene matches: 0. From germline, CDR1 is LGHDT and CDR2 YNNKEL (reference sequence). Here the CDR3 reads CASSQTGDYGYTF. The CDR3, as DNA: TGTGCCAGCAGCCAGACAGGGGACTATGGCTACACCTTC. Filled out from reference TRBV3-1 and TRBJ1-2, the complete variable domain reads DTAVSQTPKYLVTQMGNDKSIKCEQNLGHDTMYWYKQDSKKFLKIMFSYNNKELIINETVPNRFSPKSPDKAHLNLHINSLELGDSAVYFCASSQTGDYGYTFGSGTRLTVV.